This T cell receptor (beta chain) was obtained from a study of blood T cell repertoires in COVID-19. Libraries were prepared by immunoSEQ multiplex PCR; TCRdb keeps only in-frame clonotypes and omits some of them. The table has about 66,000 clones, roughly nine tenths seen once; the top ten hold 1.4% to 1.5%. The V gene's germline CDR1 is SGHDT and CDR2 YYEEEE. V lost 0 bases, J lost 7 bases, and 16 bases lay in between. The CDR3 is 15 residues long. The source material was peripheral blood. V usage is TRBV5-6 and J usage is TRBJ1-2; D unresolved. This TCR was recovered from a man between 60 and 70 years old with acute or convalescent COVID-19. The CDR3 region is CASSLAVARQGGYTF. The CDR3 region has the DNA TGTGCCAGCAGCTTGGCCGTGGCCAGGCAAGGTGGCTACACCTTC.